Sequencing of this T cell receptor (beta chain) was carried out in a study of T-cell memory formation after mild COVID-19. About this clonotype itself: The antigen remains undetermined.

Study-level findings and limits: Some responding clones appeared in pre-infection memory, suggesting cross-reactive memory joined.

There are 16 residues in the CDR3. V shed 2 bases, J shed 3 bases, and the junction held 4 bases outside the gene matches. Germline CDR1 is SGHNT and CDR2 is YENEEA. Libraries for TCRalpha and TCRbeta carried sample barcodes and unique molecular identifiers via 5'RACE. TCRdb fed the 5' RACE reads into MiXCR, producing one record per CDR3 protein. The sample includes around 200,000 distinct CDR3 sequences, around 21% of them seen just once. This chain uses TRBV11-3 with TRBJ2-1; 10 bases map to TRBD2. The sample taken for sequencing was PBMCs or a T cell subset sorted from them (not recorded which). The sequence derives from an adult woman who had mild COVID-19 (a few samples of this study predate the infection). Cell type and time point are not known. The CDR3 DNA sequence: TGTGCCAGCAGCTTACCCACTAGCGGGGTCTACAATGAGCAGTTCTTC. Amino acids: CASSLPTSGVYNEQFF.